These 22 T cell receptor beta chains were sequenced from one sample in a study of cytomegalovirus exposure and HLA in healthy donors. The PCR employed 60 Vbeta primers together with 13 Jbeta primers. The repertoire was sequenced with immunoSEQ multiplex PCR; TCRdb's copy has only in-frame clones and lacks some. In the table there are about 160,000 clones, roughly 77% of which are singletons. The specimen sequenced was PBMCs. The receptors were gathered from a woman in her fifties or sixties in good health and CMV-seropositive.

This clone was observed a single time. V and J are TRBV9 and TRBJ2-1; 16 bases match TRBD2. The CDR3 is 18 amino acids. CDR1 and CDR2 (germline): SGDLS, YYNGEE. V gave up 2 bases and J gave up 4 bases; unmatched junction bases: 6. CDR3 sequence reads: CASSVGLAGGPRYNEQFF. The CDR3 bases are TGTGCCAGCAGCGTGGGACTAGCGGGAGGGCCCCGGTACAATGAGCAGTTCTTC. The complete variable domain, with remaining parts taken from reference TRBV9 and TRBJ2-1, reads DSGVTQTPKHLITATGQRVTLRCSPRSGDLSVYWYQQSLDQGLQFLIQYYNGEERAKGNILERFSAQQFPDLHSELNLSSLELGDSALYFCASSVGLAGGPRYNEQFFGPGTRLTVL.

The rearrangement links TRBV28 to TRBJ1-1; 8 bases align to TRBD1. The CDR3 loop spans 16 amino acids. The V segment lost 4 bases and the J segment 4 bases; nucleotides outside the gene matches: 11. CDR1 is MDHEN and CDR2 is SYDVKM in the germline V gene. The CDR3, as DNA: TGTGCCAGCAGTTCCCCGACAGGGGTCCCGACCACTGAAGCTTTCTTT. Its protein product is CASSSPTGVPTTEAFF.

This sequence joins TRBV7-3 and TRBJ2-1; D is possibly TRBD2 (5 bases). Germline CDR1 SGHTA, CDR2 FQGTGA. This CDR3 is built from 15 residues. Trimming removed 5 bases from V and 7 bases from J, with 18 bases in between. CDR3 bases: TGTGCCAGCAGCCCTCAGAGGGTGCCCAGAAATGAGCAGTTCTTC. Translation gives CASSPQRVPRNEQFF.

The CDR3 region has the DNA TGTGCCACAAGGGAGGGGACAGATACGCAGTATTTT. Its translation: CATREGTDTQYF. V usage is TRBV10-3 and J usage is TRBJ2-3, with 7 bases aligning to TRBD2. V lost 10 bases and J lost 3; bases outside the gene matches: 4. Germline V lookup: CDR1 ENHRY, CDR2 SYGVKD. The CDR3 covers 12 residues.

The CDR3 is CASNSPPGTGNPYEQYF. In DNA, the CDR3 is TGTGCCAGCAACTCCCCGCCCGGGACAGGCAATCCCTACGAGCAGTACTTC. V and J are TRBV7-2 and TRBJ2-7; TRBD1 matches 8 bases. The CDR3 runs to 17 residues. Trimming took 7 bases from V and 2 from J; bases not matched to a gene: 16. CDR1 and CDR2 from the germline V gene are SGHTA and FQGNSA.

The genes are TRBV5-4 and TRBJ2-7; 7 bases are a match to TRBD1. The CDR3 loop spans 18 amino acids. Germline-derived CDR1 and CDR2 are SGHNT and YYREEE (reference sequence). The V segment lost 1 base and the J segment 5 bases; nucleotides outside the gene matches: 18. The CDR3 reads CASSLFELRGPPKDEQYF. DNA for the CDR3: TGTGCCAGCAGCTTGTTCGAATTAAGGGGGCCCCCAAAGGACGAGCAGTACTTC.

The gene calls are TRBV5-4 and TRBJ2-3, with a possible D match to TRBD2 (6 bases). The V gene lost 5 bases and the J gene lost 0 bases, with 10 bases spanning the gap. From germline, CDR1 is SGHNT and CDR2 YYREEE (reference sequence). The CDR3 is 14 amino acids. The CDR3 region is CASSRGLSTDTQYF. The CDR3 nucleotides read TGTGCCAGCAGTCGTGGACTAAGCACAGATACGCAGTATTTT.

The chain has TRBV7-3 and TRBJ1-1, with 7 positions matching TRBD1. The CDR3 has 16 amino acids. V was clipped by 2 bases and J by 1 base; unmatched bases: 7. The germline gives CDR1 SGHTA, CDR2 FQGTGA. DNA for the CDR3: TGTGCCAGCAGCTTACAGGGGGGACTTGGGAACACTGAAGCTTTCTTT. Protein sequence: CASSLQGGLGNTEAFF.

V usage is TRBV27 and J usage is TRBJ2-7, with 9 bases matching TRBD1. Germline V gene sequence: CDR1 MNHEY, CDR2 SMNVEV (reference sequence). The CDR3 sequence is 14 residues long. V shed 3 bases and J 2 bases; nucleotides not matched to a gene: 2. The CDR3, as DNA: TGTGCCAGCAGTTTCTACAGGGGGCCCTACGAGCAGTACTTC. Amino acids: CASSFYRGPYEQYF.

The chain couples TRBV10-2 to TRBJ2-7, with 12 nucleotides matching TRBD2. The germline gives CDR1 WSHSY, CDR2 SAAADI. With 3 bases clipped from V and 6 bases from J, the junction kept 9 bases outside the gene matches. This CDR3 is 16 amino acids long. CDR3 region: CASSDYRLAGEGEQYF. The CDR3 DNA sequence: TGCGCCAGCAGTGATTACCGACTAGCGGGGGAAGGCGAGCAGTACTTC.

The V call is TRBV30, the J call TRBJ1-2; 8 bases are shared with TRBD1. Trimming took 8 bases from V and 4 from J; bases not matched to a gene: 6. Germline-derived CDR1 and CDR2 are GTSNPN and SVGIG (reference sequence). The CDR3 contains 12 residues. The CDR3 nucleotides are TGTGCCCTACAGGGGGACAGCTATGGCTACACCTTC. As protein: CALQGDSYGYTF. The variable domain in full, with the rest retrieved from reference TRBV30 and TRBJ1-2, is SQTIHQWPATLVQPVGSPLSLECTVEGTSNPNLYWYRQAAGRGLQLLFYSVGIGQISSEVPQNLSASRPQDRQFILSSKKLLLSDSGFYLCALQGDSYGYTFGSGTRLTVV.

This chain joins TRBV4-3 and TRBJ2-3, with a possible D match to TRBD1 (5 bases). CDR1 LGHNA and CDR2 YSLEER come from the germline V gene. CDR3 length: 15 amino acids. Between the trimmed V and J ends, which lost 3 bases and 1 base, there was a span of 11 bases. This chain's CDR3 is CASSQKGAGTDTQYF. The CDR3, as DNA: TGCGCCAGCAGCCAGAAAGGGGCAGGCACAGATACGCAGTATTTT.

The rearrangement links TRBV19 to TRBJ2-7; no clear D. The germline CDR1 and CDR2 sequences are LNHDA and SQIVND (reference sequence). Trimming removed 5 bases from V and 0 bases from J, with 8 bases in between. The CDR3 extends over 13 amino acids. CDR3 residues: CASSQSSSYEQYF. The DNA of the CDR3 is TGTGCCAGTAGTCAGTCCAGCTCCTACGAGCAGTACTTC.

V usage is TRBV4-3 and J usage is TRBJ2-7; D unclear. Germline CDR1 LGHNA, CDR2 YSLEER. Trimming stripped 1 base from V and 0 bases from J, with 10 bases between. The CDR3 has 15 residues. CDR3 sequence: CASSQVFLSSYEQYF. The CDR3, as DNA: TGCGCCAGCAGCCAAGTTTTCCTGAGCTCCTACGAGCAGTACTTC.

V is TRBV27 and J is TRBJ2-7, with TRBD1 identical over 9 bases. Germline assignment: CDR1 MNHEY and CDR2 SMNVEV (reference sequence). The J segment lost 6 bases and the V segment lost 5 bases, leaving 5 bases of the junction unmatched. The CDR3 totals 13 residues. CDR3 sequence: CASSIGTGPEQYF. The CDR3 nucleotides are TGTGCCAGCAGTATTGGGACAGGGCCCGAGCAGTACTTC.

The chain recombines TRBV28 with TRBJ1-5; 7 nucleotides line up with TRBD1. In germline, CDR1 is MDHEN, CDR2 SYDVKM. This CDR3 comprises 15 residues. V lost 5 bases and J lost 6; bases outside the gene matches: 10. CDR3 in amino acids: CASSRLDRVGQPQHF. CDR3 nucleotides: TGTGCCAGCAGTCGACTTGACAGGGTCGGTCAGCCCCAGCATTTT.

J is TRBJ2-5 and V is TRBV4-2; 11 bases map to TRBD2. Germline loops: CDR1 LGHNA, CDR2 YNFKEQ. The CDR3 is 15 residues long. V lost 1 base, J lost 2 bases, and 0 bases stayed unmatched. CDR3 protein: CASSQGLAGQETQYF. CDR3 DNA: TGTGCCAGCAGCCAAGGACTAGCGGGACAAGAGACCCAGTACTTC.

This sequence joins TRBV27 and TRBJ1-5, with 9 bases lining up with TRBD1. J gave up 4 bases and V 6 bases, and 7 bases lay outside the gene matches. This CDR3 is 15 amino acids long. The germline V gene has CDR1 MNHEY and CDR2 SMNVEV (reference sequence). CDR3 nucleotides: TGTGCCAGCAGCCCTCGGGACAGGGTTAATCAGCCCCAGCATTTT. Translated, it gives CASSPRDRVNQPQHF.

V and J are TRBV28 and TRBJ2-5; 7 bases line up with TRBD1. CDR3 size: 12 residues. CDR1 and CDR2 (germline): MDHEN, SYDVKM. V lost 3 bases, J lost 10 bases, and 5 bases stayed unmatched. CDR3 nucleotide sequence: TGTGCCAGCAGTTTTCTAGGGACAGTCCAGTACTTC. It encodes CASSFLGTVQYF.

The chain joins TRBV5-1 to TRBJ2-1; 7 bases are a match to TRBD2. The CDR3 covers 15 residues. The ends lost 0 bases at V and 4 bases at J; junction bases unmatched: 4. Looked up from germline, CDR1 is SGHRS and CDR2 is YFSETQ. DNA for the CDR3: TGCGCCAGCAGCTTGGCCCTAGCGGAGTACAATGAGCAGTTCTTC. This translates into CASSLALAEYNEQFF.

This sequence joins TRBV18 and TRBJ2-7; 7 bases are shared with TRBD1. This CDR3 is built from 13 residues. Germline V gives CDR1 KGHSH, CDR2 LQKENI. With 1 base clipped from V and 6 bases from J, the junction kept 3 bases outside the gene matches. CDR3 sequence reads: CASSPLDRAEQYF. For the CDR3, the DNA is TGTGCCAGCTCACCACTAGACAGGGCCGAGCAGTACTTC.

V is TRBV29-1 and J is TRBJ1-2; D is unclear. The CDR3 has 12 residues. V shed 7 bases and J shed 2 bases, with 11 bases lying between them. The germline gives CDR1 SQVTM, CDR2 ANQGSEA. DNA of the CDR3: TGCAGCGGGACCGGGGTAAACTATGGCTACACCTTC. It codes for CSGTGVNYGYTF.